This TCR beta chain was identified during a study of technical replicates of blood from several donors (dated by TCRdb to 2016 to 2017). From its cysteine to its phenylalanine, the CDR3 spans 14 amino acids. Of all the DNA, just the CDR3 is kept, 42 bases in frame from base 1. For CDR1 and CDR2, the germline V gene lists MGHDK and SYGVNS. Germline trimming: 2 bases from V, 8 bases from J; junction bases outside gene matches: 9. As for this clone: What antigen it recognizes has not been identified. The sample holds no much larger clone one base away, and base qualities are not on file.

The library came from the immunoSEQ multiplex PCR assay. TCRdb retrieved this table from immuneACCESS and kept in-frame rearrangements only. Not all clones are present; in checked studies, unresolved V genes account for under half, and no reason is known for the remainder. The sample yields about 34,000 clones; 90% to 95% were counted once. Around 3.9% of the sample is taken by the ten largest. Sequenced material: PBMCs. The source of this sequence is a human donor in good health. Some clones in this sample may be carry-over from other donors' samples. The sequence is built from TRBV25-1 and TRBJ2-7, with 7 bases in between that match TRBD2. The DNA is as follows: TGTGCCAGCAGTGAACCTCTCCGGGGAGGGAAGCAGTACTTC. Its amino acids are CASSEPLRGGKQYF.